The 17 T cell receptor beta chains listed next were all sequenced from one sample in a study of blood T cell repertoires in COVID-19. Clones were sequenced by immunoSEQ multiplex PCR, and TCRdb holds only the in-frame ones, with some missing. The sample contains about 200,000 clones, roughly 80% of which appear only once. The sequenced sample was peripheral blood. All receptors come from a woman at least 80 years old with acute or convalescent COVID-19.

This rearrangement joins TRBV4-2 to TRBJ1-1; D is unresolved. Germline CDR1 is LGHNA and CDR2 is YNFKEQ. CDR3 length equals 16 residues. V was clipped by 0 bases and J by 0 bases, with 11 bases between them. The CDR3 nucleotides are TGTGCCAGCAGCCAAGATCTCTACAGTTTGAACACTGAAGCTTTCTTT. Protein: CASSQDLYSLNTEAFF.

A word on this clone: A junction boundary mismatches the germline segment, possibly from a read error. The chain joins TRBV9 to TRBJ1-3; D not resolved. CDR3 length: 17 amino acids. Germline V gene lookup returns CDR1 SGDLS and CDR2 YYNGEE. CDR3 sequence reads: CASSVAAALDSRNTIYF. Here the CDR3 DNA reads TGTGCCAGCAGCGTAGCTGCGGCTTTGGACTCTCGAAACACCATATATTTT.

The chain links TRBV6-5 to TRBJ2-7, with 10 nucleotides matching TRBD1. The V gene's germline CDR1 is MNHEY and CDR2 SVGAGI. The CDR3 has 15 residues. Trimming removed 6 bases from V and 4 bases from J; junction bases left unmatched: 9. The CDR3 DNA is TGTGCCAGCAGGCTCGGGACAGGGGATACGTACGAGCAGTACTTC. As protein: CASRLGTGDTYEQYF.

V is TRBV5-1 and J is TRBJ1-4, with D tentatively TRBD1 (6 bases). Germline-derived CDR1 and CDR2 are SGHRS and YFSETQ. V shed 1 base and J shed 3 bases, with 10 bases lying between them. The CDR3 is made up of 15 amino acids. The CDR3 sequence: CASSLSQGSNEKLFF. The DNA for the CDR3 is TGCGCCAGCAGCTTGTCCCAGGGGTCTAATGAAAAACTGTTTTTT. The full variable domain, with the rest looked up from reference TRBV5-1 and TRBJ1-4, is KAGVTQTPRYLIKTRGQQVTLSCSPISGHRSVSWYQQTPGQGLQFLFEYFSETQRNKGNFPGRFSGRQFSNSRSEMNVSTLELGDSALYLCASSLSQGSNEKLFFGSGTQLSVL.

The chain combines TRBV7-2 with TRBJ2-1; a weak D match, TRBD2 (6 bases). Trimming took off 5 bases at V and 4 bases at J, with 15 bases between the two ends. The V gene's germline CDR1 is SGHTA and CDR2 FQGNSA. The CDR3 spans 15 residues. CDR3 nucleotide sequence: TGTGCCAGCAGCATCGGACTAAGCTTATACAATGAGCAGTTCTTC. It is translated as CASSIGLSLYNEQFF.

This clone is a singleton in its sample. The rearrangement links TRBV7-8 to TRBJ2-1, with no clear D. V lost 1 base to trimming and J lost 5 bases, with 9 bases between them. This CDR3 comprises 14 residues. Germline values: CDR1 SGHVS, CDR2 FQNEAQ. The CDR3 here is CASSLVVPHNEQFF. Here the CDR3 DNA reads TGTGCCAGCAGCTTAGTAGTTCCCCACAATGAGCAGTTCTTC.

The CDR3 loop is CASSSPGSGMEKLFF. DNA of the CDR3: TGTGCCAGCAGTTCCCCGGGGTCCGGGATGGAAAAACTGTTTTTT. The chain uses TRBV28 and TRBJ1-4; D gene unclear. Per the germline V gene, CDR1 is MDHEN and CDR2 is SYDVKM. Trimming removed 4 bases from V and 8 bases from J, with 17 bases in between. This CDR3 comprises 15 residues. The full variable domain, its missing parts supplied by reference TRBV28 and TRBJ1-4, is DVKVTQSSRYLVKRTGEKVFLECVQDMDHENMFWYRQDPGLGLRLIYFSYDVKMKEKGDIPEGYSVSREKKERFSLILESASTNQTSMYLCASSSPGSGMEKLFFGSGTQLSVL.

The CDR3 bases are TGTGCCTGGATGGGGGGAAGGGGCCGCTATGGCTACACCTTC. It is translated as CAWMGGRGRYGYTF. The chain combines TRBV30 with TRBJ1-2, with D perhaps matching TRBD1 (5 bases). Germline CDR1 and CDR2: GTSNPN and SVGIG (reference sequence). Trimming shortened V by 4 bases and J by 4 bases, and 16 bases separated the two germline ends. This CDR3 has 14 residues. Supplemented by reference TRBV30 and TRBJ1-2, the full variable domain reads SQTIHQWPATLVQPVGSPLSLECTVEGTSNPNLYWYRQAAGRGLQLLFYSVGIGQISSEVPQNLSASRPQDRQFILSSKKLLLSDSGFYLCAWMGGRGRYGYTFGSGTRLTVV.

The V and J genes are TRBV7-2 and TRBJ1-1; D not resolved. The germline gives CDR1 SGHTA, CDR2 FQGNSA. Trimming pared 3 bases from V and 2 bases from J, leaving 10 bases between. The CDR3 sequence is 14 residues long. CDR3 in amino acids: CASSFRFTNTEAFF. The CDR3 coding sequence is TGTGCCAGCAGCTTTCGATTCACTAACACTGAAGCTTTCTTT.

The chain joins TRBV18 to TRBJ1-1, with D hard to call. Germline loops: CDR1 KGHSH, CDR2 LQKENI. V lost 3 bases and J 7 bases, leaving 9 bases between the germline ends. This CDR3 spans 12 amino acids. CDR3 residues: CASSPLGSEAFF. CDR3 coding DNA: TGTGCCAGCTCACCTTTAGGGAGTGAAGCTTTCTTT.

This clone occurred a few times. V usage is TRBV7-9 and J usage is TRBJ2-3; no definite D call. The CDR3 length is 19 residues. Trimming cost V 1 base and J 0 bases, with 20 bases left between them. Germline CDR1 reads SEHNR; CDR2 reads FQNEAQ (reference sequence). CDR3 residues: CASSLDPRVRIVSTDTQYF. CDR3 coding DNA: TGTGCCAGCAGCTTAGATCCTCGGGTACGAATCGTGAGCACAGATACGCAGTATTTT.

V is TRBV18 and J is TRBJ1-1; possible D gene TRBD1, 5 bases. Germline V gene sequence: CDR1 KGHSH, CDR2 LQKENI. Trimming took 3 bases from V and 2 from J, leaving 10 bases between them. This CDR3 has 14 amino acids. The CDR3 nucleotides read TGTGCCAGCTCACCGGGGCCAGCTAACACTGAAGCTTTCTTT. Its protein product is CASSPGPANTEAFF.

The rearrangement joins TRBV6-6 to TRBJ1-2; D might be TRBD1 (6 bases). CDR1 and CDR2 from the germline V gene are MNHNY and SVGAGI (reference sequence). V was pared by 6 bases and J by 1 base, with 12 bases between. CDR3 length: 14 amino acids. The CDR3 here is CASRWTENNYGYTF. In DNA, the CDR3 is TGTGCCAGCAGATGGACAGAGAATAACTATGGCTACACCTTC.

The chain links TRBV9 to TRBJ2-3; TRBD2 aligns across 8 bases. Germline CDR1 and CDR2: SGDLS and YYNGEE. J gave up 2 bases and V 1 base, and 6 bases lay outside the gene matches. This CDR3 spans 16 amino acids. The CDR3 DNA follows: TGTGCCAGCAGCGTATCCAGCGGGGGATTCACAGATACGCAGTATTTT. Its protein product is CASSVSSGGFTDTQYF.

The chain couples TRBV5-4 to TRBJ2-3, with 10 bases identical to TRBD2. J gave up 2 bases and V 4 bases, and 7 bases lay outside the gene matches. The germline V gene has CDR1 SGHNT and CDR2 YYREEE (reference sequence). The CDR3 runs to 16 residues. The CDR3 spells CASSTRLAGSTDTQYF. Written as DNA, the CDR3 is TGTGCCAGCAGCACCAGACTAGCGGGCTCCACAGATACGCAGTATTTT.

This chain links TRBV19 with TRBJ2-6; tentative D call: TRBD2 (6 bases). Germline lookup yields CDR1 LNHDA and CDR2 SQIVND (reference sequence). This CDR3 spans 19 amino acids. Trimming took off 3 bases at V and 0 bases at J, with 18 bases between the two ends. DNA for the CDR3: TGTGCCAGTAGTATCGCCGCCGGGACTCCGAGCTCTGGGGCCAACGTCCTGACTTTC. Its protein product is CASSIAAGTPSSGANVLTF.

This chain uses TRBV27 with TRBJ2-7; 8 bases fit TRBD2. CDR3 length: 13 residues. Per the germline V gene, CDR1 is MNHEY and CDR2 is SMNVEV (reference sequence). Trimming took 10 bases from V and 4 from J; bases not matched to a gene: 9. CDR3 region: CATMLAGGYEQYF. CDR3 sequence (DNA): TGTGCCACCATGCTTGCGGGGGGATACGAGCAGTACTTC.